The source of this TCR beta chain is a study of regulatory T cells in long-lasting Graves disease. From germline, CDR1 is MNHEY and CDR2 SMNVEV (reference sequence). This CDR3 contains 14 residues. The V and J ends lost 5 bases and 2 bases respectively, with 12 bases between them. The sample's time point: newly diagnosed GD, antithyroid drugs for less than 3 months. Extracted PBMC RNA gave rise to the TCR library. Arm-PCR of CDR3 regions and iRepertoire HTBI primers were used to build TCR beta libraries. TCRdb fed the multiplex PCR reads into MiXCR, producing one record per CDR3 protein. The sample lists over 500,000 distinct CDR3 sequences; 15% to 20% were seen once. The sample holds a few counts of this clonotype. These data were likewise used in another study, on T cells in Graves' hyperthyroidism and ophthalmopathy.

The chain employs TRBV27 and TRBJ1-1; possible D gene TRBD1, 5 bases. The sequencing here drew on peripheral blood mononuclear cells (PBMCs), taken at new diagnosis, from a patient treated with antithyroid drugs. The sequence derives from a woman aged 25-40 years with Graves disease. The CDR3 bases are TGTGCCAGCAGTCCGATAGGGGAAAACACTGAAGCTTTCTTT. It codes for CASSPIGENTEAFF.